This T cell receptor beta chain was captured in a study of CD8+ T cells in alopecia areata. Study information: At a dose of 5 to 10 mg twice daily, oral tofacitinib was given to treated patients. For 6 to 18 months, tofacitinib was taken, and 6 months off drug followed.

Extracted RNA was reverse transcribed, and the resulting cDNA served as sequencing template. Using immunoSEQ multiplex PCR, the repertoire was profiled, and TCRdb retains in-frame clones only, with some absent. The repertoire holds under 250,000 clones, 50% to 60% seen once, with 0.45% in the top ten. This clone was seen ten or more times. The CDR3 totals 13 residues. The trim removed 5 bases at V and 8 bases at J, leaving 4 bases unmatched. Germline V lookup: CDR1 LNHDA, CDR2 SQIVND (reference sequence). The sample was CD4+ T cells sorted from blood, taken at week 0. The chain carries TRBV19 and TRBJ2-4; 9 positions match TRBD2. The clonotype was recovered from a human donor with alopecia areata. The CDR3 nucleotides read TGTGCCAGTAGTGGACAGCGGGGGGACATTCAGTACTTC. This translates into CASSGQRGDIQYF.